This is a list of T cell receptor beta chains from one sample in a study of blood T cells in healthy people across ages. TCRdb redid the calling of the 5' RACE reads with MiXCR, one entry per CDR3 protein. Of about 1.4 million distinct CDR3 sequences in the sample, 55% to 75% were seen once. The sequenced material came from blood. These receptors were collected from a man aged 18-30 years in good health. Each CDR3 is given without its conserved first and last residue. A D gene is named only where the DNA matches it firmly.

d_gene: .
v_gene: TRBV9
j_gene: TRBJ2-2
len: 11
CDR3aa: ASSVDPDGELF

d_gene: TRBD2
v_gene: TRBV4-1
j_gene: TRBJ2-1
len: 15
CDR3aa: ASSQGRSSGRSNEQF

d_gene: .
v_gene: TRBV27
j_gene: .
len: 11
CDR3aa: ASSLKDPYEQY

d_gene: .
v_gene: TRBV5-1
j_gene: TRBJ1-1
len: 12
CDR3aa: ASSQRVMNTEAF

d_gene: TRBD1
v_gene: TRBV20-1
j_gene: TRBJ2-1
len: 11
CDR3aa: SARDRGDYEQF

d_gene: .
v_gene: TRBV3-1
j_gene: TRBJ1-1
len: 11
CDR3aa: ASSQGQTREAF

d_gene: .
v_gene: TRBV27
j_gene: TRBJ1-1
len: 12
CDR3aa: ASSSTTGNTEAF

d_gene: TRBD1
v_gene: TRBV6-5
j_gene: TRBJ1-2
len: 12
CDR3aa: ASSAGGADYGYT

d_gene: .
v_gene: TRBV7-9
j_gene: TRBJ2-1
len: 11
CDR3aa: ASSPGGVNEQF

d_gene: .
v_gene: TRBV10-3
j_gene: TRBJ2-7
len: 11
CDR3aa: AINRDELYEQY

d_gene: .
v_gene: TRBV4-1
j_gene: .
len: 11
CDR3aa: ASSHAGGCEQY

d_gene: .
v_gene: TRBV6-5
j_gene: TRBJ2-3
len: 13
CDR3aa: ASIWRGTPSDTQY

d_gene: .
v_gene: TRBV12-3/TRBV12-4
j_gene: TRBJ2-3
len: 11
CDR3aa: ACSTGTADTQY

d_gene: .
v_gene: TRBV5-6
j_gene: TRBJ1-2
len: 14
CDR3aa: ASSPVRPDVNYGYT

d_gene: .
v_gene: TRBV20-1
j_gene: TRBJ2-2
len: 13
CDR3aa: SARDITENTGELF

d_gene: TRBD2
v_gene: TRBV6-1
j_gene: TRBJ2-1
len: 13
CDR3aa: ASSEGTSVYNEQF

d_gene: TRBD1
v_gene: TRBV20-1
j_gene: TRBJ1-2
len: 10
CDR3aa: SAIQGSYGYT

d_gene: .
v_gene: TRBV7-9
j_gene: TRBJ1-2
len: 10
CDR3aa: ASSFGDNGYT

d_gene: TRBD1
v_gene: TRBV5-1
j_gene: TRBJ1-2
len: 13
CDR3aa: ASSLVPGGDYGYT

d_gene: TRBD1
v_gene: TRBV20-1
j_gene: TRBJ2-7
len: 12
CDR3aa: SAHFRQGTGEQY

d_gene: TRBD2
v_gene: TRBV20-1
j_gene: TRBJ2-1
len: 16
CDR3aa: SASRPHLAGVSHNEQF

d_gene: .
v_gene: TRBV10-3
j_gene: TRBJ2-5
len: 10
CDR3aa: ATQGRSGTQY